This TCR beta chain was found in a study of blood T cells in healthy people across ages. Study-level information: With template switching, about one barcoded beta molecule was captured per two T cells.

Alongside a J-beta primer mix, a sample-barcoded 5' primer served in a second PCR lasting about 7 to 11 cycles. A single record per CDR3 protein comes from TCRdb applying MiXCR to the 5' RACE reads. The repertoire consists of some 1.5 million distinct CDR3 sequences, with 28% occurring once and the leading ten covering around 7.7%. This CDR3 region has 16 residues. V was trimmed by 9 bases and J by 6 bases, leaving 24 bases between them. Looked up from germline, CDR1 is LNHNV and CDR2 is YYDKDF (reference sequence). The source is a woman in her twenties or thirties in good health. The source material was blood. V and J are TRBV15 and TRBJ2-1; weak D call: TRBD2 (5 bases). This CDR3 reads CATQREGRRGSNEQFF. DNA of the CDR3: TGTGCCACACAAAGGGAAGGTAGAAGAGGGTCCAATGAGCAGTTCTTC.